Listed below are T cell receptor beta chains from one sample, sequenced in a study of CD8 T cells in ankylosing spondylitis. TCRdb independently ran MiXCR on the 5' RACE reads; one entry per CDR3 protein. In the table there are a few hundred thousand distinct CDR3 sequences, roughly a quarter of which are singletons. The specimen was blood, either unsorted or a sorted T cell fraction (not recorded which). These TCRs come from a male donor with ankylosing spondylitis or in good health (not recorded which). Both conserved end residues are part of each CDR3. A D gene is named only where the DNA matches it firmly. Size is stated for part of the rows, as once, few or many counts, or as a class when the clone is expanded.

CDR3aa,CDR3nt,abundance,d_gene,j_gene,v_gene
CASHDLNLPGELFF,TGTGCCAGTCATGACCTAAACCTCCCCGGGGAGCTGTTTTTT,NA,NA,TRBJ2-2,TRBV12-3/TRBV12-4
CSAKIRGNSYNSPLHF,TGCAGTGCCAAGATTCGGGGGAACTCCTATAATTCACCCCTCCACTTT,few,NA,TRBJ1-6,TRBV20-1
CASQDSPNEKLFF,TGCGCCAGCCAGGACAGCCCTAATGAAAAACTGTTTTTT,NA,NA,TRBJ1-4,TRBV10-1
CASSFGGKQETQYF,TGTGCCAGCAGTTTCGGGGGGAAGCAAGAGACCCAGTACTTC,NA,TRBD2,TRBJ2-5,TRBV12-3/TRBV12-4
CASSIYQGNNEQFF,TGCGCCAGCAGCATCTACCAGGGGAACAATGAGCAGTTCTTC,many,NA,TRBJ2-1,TRBV5-1
CSARYRGYNEQFF,TGCAGTGCTAGATACAGGGGCTACAATGAGCAGTTCTTC,few,TRBD1,TRBJ2-1,TRBV20-1
CSAGQGINEQFF,TGCAGTGCTGGACAGGGGATCAATGAGCAGTTCTTC,many,TRBD1,TRBJ2-1,TRBV20-1
CSARTADEQYF,TGCAGTGCAAGGACAGCCGACGAGCAGTACTTC,NA,NA,TRBJ2-7,TRBV20-1
CSAIDSLWADTQYF,TGCAGTGCTATAGACAGCTTATGGGCAGATACGCAGTATTTT,NA,NA,TRBJ2-3,TRBV20-1
CASSLGEANSPLHF,TGTGCCAGCAGTTTAGGGGAGGCGAATTCACCCCTCCACTTT,few,NA,TRBJ1-6,TRBV12-3/TRBV12-4